This TCR beta chain was captured in a study of cytomegalovirus exposure and HLA in healthy donors. Turning to this clone: The antigen is undetermined.

PCR used 60 Vbeta primers and 13 Jbeta primers. The method was immunoSEQ multiplex PCR; TCRdb's version includes in-frame clones alone and lacks a portion of them. The sample consists of under 200,000 clones, about 75% of them appearing once. Study observations and caveats: Information on immune exposure was restricted to one variable (CMV serostatus). Previous analysis showed most TCR beta V segments were productive about 87% or about 30% of the time. A later analysis found TCR association rates differed by HLA locus, highest for DRB1 and lowest for HLA-C.

The CDR3 contains 15 residues. After removal of 5 bases from V and 0 bases from J, the junction contained 5 bases not matched to a gene. Germline CDR1 SGHNT, CDR2 YYREEE (reference sequence). V usage is TRBV5-4 and J usage is TRBJ2-3; 8 nucleotides agree with TRBD1. This TCR was sampled from a woman aged 45-65 years in good health and CMV-seropositive. The sequencing input was PBMCs. CDR3 amino acids: CASSFDRGSTDTQYF. DNA of the CDR3: TGTGCCAGCAGTTTCGACAGGGGAAGCACAGATACGCAGTATTTT.